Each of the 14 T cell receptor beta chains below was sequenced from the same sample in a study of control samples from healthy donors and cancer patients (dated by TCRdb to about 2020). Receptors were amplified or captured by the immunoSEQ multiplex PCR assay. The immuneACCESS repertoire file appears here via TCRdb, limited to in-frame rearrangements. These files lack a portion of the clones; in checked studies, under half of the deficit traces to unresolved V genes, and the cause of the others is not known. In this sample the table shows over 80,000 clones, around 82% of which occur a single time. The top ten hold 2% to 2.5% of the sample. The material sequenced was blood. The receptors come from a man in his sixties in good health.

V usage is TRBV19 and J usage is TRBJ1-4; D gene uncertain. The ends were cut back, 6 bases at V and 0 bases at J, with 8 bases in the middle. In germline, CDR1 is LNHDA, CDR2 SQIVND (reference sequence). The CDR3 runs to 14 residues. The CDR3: CASRTKATNEKLFF. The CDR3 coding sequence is TGTGCCAGTAGAACTAAAGCAACTAATGAAAAACTGTTTTTT.

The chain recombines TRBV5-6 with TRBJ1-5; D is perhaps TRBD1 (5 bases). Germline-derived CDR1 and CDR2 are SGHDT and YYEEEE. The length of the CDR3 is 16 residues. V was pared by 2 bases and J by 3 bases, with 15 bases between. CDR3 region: CASSLTPGLLNQPQHF. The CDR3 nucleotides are TGTGCCAGCAGCTTAACCCCAGGGCTCCTCAATCAGCCCCAGCATTTT.

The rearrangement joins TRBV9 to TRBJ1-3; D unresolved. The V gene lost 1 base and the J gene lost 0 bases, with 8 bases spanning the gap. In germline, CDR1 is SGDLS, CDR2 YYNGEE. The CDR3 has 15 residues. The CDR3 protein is CASSVRAGSGNTIYF. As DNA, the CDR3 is TGTGCCAGCAGCGTACGGGCAGGCTCTGGAAACACCATATATTTT.

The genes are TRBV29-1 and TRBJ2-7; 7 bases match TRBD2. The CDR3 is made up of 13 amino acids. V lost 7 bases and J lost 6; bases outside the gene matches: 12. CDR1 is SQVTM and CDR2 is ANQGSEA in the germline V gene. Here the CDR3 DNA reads TGCAGCGCCCAGCGGGGTAACGTGGGCGAGCAGTACTTC. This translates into CSAQRGNVGEQYF.

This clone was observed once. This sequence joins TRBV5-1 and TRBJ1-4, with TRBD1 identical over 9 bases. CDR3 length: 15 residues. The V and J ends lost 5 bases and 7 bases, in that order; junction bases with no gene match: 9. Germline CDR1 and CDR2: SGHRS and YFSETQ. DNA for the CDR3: TGCGCCAGCAGTCGGACGGACAGGGGAGGTGAAAAACTGTTTTTT. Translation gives CASSRTDRGGEKLFF. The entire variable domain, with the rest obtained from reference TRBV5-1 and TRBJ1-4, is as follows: KAGVTQTPRYLIKTRGQQVTLSCSPISGHRSVSWYQQTPGQGLQFLFEYFSETQRNKGNFPGRFSGRQFSNSRSEMNVSTLELGDSALYLCASSRTDRGGEKLFFGSGTQLSVL.

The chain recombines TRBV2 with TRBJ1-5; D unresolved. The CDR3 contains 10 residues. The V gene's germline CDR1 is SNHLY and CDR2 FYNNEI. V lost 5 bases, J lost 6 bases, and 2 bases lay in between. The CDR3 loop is CASSSQPQHF. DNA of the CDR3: TGTGCCAGCAGTAGTCAGCCCCAGCATTTT. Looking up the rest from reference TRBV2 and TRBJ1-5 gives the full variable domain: EPEVTQTPSHQVTQMGQEVILRCVPISNHLYFYWYRQILGQKVEFLVSFYNNEISEKSEIFDDQFSVERPDGSNFTLKIRSTKLEDSAMYFCASSSQPQHFGDGTRLSIL.

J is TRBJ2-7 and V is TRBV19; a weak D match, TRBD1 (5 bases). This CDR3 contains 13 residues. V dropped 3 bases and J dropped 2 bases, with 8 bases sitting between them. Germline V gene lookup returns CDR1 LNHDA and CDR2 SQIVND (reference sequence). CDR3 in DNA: TGTGCCAGTAGTATCCAGGGTCCCTACGAGCAGTACTTC. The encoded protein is CASSIQGPYEQYF. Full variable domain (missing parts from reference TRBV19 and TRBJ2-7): DGGITQSPKYLFRKEGQNVTLSCEQNLNHDAMYWYRQDPGQGLRLIYYSQIVNDFQKGDIAEGYSVSREKKESFPLTVTSAQKNPTAFYLCASSIQGPYEQYFGPGTRLTVT.

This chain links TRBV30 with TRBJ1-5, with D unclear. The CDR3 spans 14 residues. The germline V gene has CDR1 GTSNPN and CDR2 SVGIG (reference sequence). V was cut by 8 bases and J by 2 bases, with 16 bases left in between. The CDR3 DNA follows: TGTGCCCCAGCCCTAATTATTTGCAATCAGCCCCAGCATTTT. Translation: CAPALIICNQPQHF. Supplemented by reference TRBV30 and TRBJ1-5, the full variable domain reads SQTIHQWPATLVQPVGSPLSLECTVEGTSNPNLYWYRQAAGRGLQLLFYSVGIGQISSEVPQNLSASRPQDRQFILSSKKLLLSDSGFYLCAPALIICNQPQHFGDGTRLSIL.

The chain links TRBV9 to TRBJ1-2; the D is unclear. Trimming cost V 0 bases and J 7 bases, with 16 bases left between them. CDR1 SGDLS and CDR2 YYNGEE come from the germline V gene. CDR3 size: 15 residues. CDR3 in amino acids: CASSVEERPISGYTF. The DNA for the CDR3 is TGTGCCAGCAGCGTAGAGGAGAGACCTATATCTGGCTACACCTTC.

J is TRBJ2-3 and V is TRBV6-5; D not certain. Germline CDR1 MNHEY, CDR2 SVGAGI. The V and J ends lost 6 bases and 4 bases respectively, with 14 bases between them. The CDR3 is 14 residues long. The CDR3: CASRKVRESDTQYF. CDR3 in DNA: TGTGCCAGCAGGAAAGTTAGGGAATCAGATACGCAGTATTTT.

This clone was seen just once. The CDR3 sequence is CASSIDRGTSYEQYF. In DNA form, the CDR3 reads TGTGCCAGTAGTATAGATCGCGGTACCTCCTACGAGCAGTACTTC. This chain uses TRBV19 with TRBJ2-7, with D hard to call. V was cut by 0 bases and J by 0 bases, with 9 bases left in between. This CDR3 is built from 15 residues. The germline gives CDR1 LNHDA, CDR2 SQIVND (reference sequence).

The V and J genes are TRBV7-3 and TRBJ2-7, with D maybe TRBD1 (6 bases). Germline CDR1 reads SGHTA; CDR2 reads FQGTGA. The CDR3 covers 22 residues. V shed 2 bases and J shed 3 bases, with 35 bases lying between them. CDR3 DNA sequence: TGTGCCAGCAGCTTAGAGACCCCCCGCAGGACAGTCGCCCCTCCCGGCGACTACGAGCAGTACTTC. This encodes CASSLETPRRTVAPPGDYEQYF.

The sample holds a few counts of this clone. The CDR3 region is CASSSTAGVREQYF. The DNA for the CDR3 is TGTGCCAGCAGCTCAACCGCGGGAGTGCGCGAGCAGTACTTC. This chain uses TRBV7-2 with TRBJ2-7; TRBD2 agrees at 7 bases. CDR1 is SGHTA, CDR2 FQGNSA, per germline. J was trimmed by 6 bases and V by 4 bases; bases with no gene match: 9. This CDR3 spans 14 amino acids.

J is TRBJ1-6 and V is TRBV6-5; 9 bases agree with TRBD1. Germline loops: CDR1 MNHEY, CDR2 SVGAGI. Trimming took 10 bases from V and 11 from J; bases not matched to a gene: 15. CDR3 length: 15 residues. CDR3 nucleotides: TGTGCCACCAGCGGGCTACAGGGGGCGCGGCCACCCCTCCACTTT. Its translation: CATSGLQGARPPLHF.